The 28 T cell receptor beta chains below were found in one sample sequenced in a study of T cell changes during pregnancy in multiple sclerosis. Generated by immunoSEQ multiplex PCR, the TCRdb table keeps only in-frame clones and is missing some. The sample lists roughly 57,000 clones, 89% seen once, with 2% to 3% in the top ten. This specimen consisted of peripheral blood, obtained in the first trimester of pregnancy. The receptors derive from a female donor with multiple sclerosis, enrolled in a pregnancy study.

The chain is built from TRBV11-3 and TRBJ1-1; no firm D call. This CDR3 is 13 amino acids long. Trimming left V 1 base short and J 5 bases short, with 8 bases between. Germline CDR1 SGHNT, CDR2 YENEEA. The CDR3 protein is CASSLVWETEAFF. The CDR3 DNA follows: TGTGCCAGCAGCTTAGTTTGGGAGACTGAAGCTTTCTTT.

This rearrangement joins TRBV6-1 to TRBJ1-5; D is perhaps TRBD1 (5 bases). Germline V gives CDR1 MNHNS, CDR2 SASEGT. Trimming cost V 7 bases and J 7 bases, with 17 bases left between them. The CDR3 contains 14 residues. The CDR3 nucleotides are TGTGCCAGCATCGGGACTACCGAGCAACAGCCCCAGCATTTT. The encoded protein is CASIGTTEQQPQHF.

This chain connects TRBV14 to TRBJ2-7, with TRBD1 matching over 10 bases. The CDR3 is 18 residues long. CDR1 and CDR2 from the germline V gene are SGHDN and FVKESK. Trimming removed 3 bases from V and 0 bases from J; junction bases left unmatched: 11. The CDR3 DNA is TGTGCCAGCAGCCACTCTGTTCTGGGACAGGGGATCTCCTACGAGCAGTACTTC. Its protein is CASSHSVLGQGISYEQYF.

The gene calls are TRBV10-1 and TRBJ2-5; 10 nucleotides align to TRBD1. V lost 1 base and J lost 5; bases outside the gene matches: 1. The CDR3 totals 14 residues. The germline V gene encodes CDR1 WNHNN and CDR2 SYGVQD (reference sequence). CDR3 protein: CASSEWGQGETQYF. The CDR3 DNA follows: TGCGCCAGCAGTGAGTGGGGACAGGGGGAGACCCAGTACTTC.

The gene calls are TRBV7-9 and TRBJ2-7, with 7 positions matching TRBD1. Looked up from germline, CDR1 is SEHNR and CDR2 is FQNEAQ (reference sequence). The CDR3 loop spans 14 amino acids. V dropped 3 bases and J dropped 6; count of bases not matched to a gene: 8. CDR3 nucleotides: TGTGCCAGCAGCTTGACAGGGCCCCTCTCCGAGCAGTACTTC. This gives the protein CASSLTGPLSEQYF.

V gene TRBV6-5 combines with J gene TRBJ1-5, with unresolved D. The germline V gene has CDR1 MNHEY and CDR2 SVGAGI. V was shortened by 0 bases and J by 4 bases, with 10 bases between the two germline ends. CDR3 length equals 15 residues. The CDR3 nucleotides are TGTGCCAGCAGTTACTCGTCAGGTCTGAATCAGCCCCAGCATTTT. It specifies CASSYSSGLNQPQHF.

J is TRBJ2-1 and V is TRBV7-6, with D uncertain. Trimming took off 5 bases at V and 5 bases at J, with 25 bases between the two ends. The CDR3 is 18 residues long. The germline V gene encodes CDR1 SGHVS and CDR2 FNYEAQ. The CDR3 region is CASSASTRRSSRHNEQFF. The CDR3, as DNA: TGTGCCAGCAGCGCCTCAACCCGAAGGTCATCGAGGCACAATGAGCAGTTCTTC.

The chain carries TRBV19 and TRBJ1-5; D not resolved. V lost 6 bases and J lost 9, with 15 bases in between. Germline assignment: CDR1 LNHDA and CDR2 SQIVND (reference sequence). The CDR3 consists of 13 residues. In DNA form, the CDR3 reads TGTGCCAGTAGGGACGGACTCGGATGGCCCCAGCATTTT. Its translation: CASRDGLGWPQHF.

The chain couples TRBV28 to TRBJ1-5; 12 bases agree with TRBD1. CDR3 length: 15 residues. Germline trimming cut 6 bases from V and 7 bases from J; bases unmatched to any gene: 7. In germline, CDR1 is MDHEN, CDR2 SYDVKM. The CDR3: CASSAGQGALQPQHF. CDR3 in DNA: TGTGCCAGCAGCGCGGGACAGGGGGCCCTCCAGCCCCAGCATTTT.

This rearrangement joins TRBV27 to TRBJ1-1; D uncertain. Germline CDR1 is MNHEY and CDR2 is SMNVEV (reference sequence). This CDR3 is 13 amino acids long. Trimming shortened V by 3 bases and J by 1 base, and 6 bases separated the two germline ends. The CDR3: CASSFSGNTEAFF. Here the CDR3 DNA reads TGTGCCAGCAGTTTTTCGGGGAACACTGAAGCTTTCTTT.

The J gene is TRBJ2-1, the V gene TRBV7-9; possibly TRBD2 for D (6 bases). Trimming pared 3 bases from V and 5 bases from J, leaving 14 bases between. The germline V gene encodes CDR1 SEHNR and CDR2 FQNEAQ (reference sequence). The CDR3 loop spans 15 amino acids. CDR3 coding DNA: TGTGCCAGCAGCTTTTATACCGGGACTGACAATGAGCAGTTCTTC. Protein product: CASSFYTGTDNEQFF.

This clone was detected only once. V and J are TRBV6-6 and TRBJ2-2; a possible D gene is TRBD1 (7 bases). CDR3 size: 13 residues. The V end lost 9 bases, the J end lost 7 bases, and 15 bases lay between the germline ends. Germline loops: CDR1 MNHNY, CDR2 SVGAGI (reference sequence). CDR3 nucleotides: TGTGCCAGTAGCCAGGGGGGTTACGGGGAGCTGTTTTTT. Translation: CASSQGGYGELFF.

V gene TRBV2 combines with J gene TRBJ1-4; 9 bases line up with TRBD1. V trimming: 7 bases; J trimming: 8 bases; junction bases outside the gene matches: 5. The CDR3 covers 13 residues. The germline gives CDR1 SNHLY, CDR2 FYNNEI. The CDR3, as DNA: TGTGCCAGCAAAAGGGACAGGGACGAAAAACTGTTTTTT. Protein sequence: CASKRDRDEKLFF.

For the CDR3, the DNA is TGCGCCAGCAGCTTTAGTAGGACAGTCTACAATGAGCAGTTCTTC. It is translated as CASSFSRTVYNEQFF. The chain has TRBV5-1 and TRBJ2-1, with a tentative D call TRBD1 (6 bases). The germline gives CDR1 SGHRS, CDR2 YFSETQ. The CDR3 length is 15 residues. Trimming took 2 bases from V and 3 from J, leaving 12 bases between them.

The CDR3 sequence is CASSQGQGAGMNTEAFF. CDR3 coding DNA: TGCGCCAGCAGCCAAGGACAGGGGGCGGGCATGAACACTGAAGCTTTCTTT. V is TRBV4-1 and J is TRBJ1-1, with 10 positions matching TRBD1. This CDR3 contains 17 residues. Unmatched junction bases numbered 5, after V lost 1 base and J lost 0 bases. Germline CDR1 and CDR2: MGHRA and YSYEKL.

V gene TRBV7-8 combines with J gene TRBJ2-3; 12 nucleotides match TRBD2. CDR1 and CDR2 from the germline V gene are SGHVS and FQNEAQ. The CDR3 runs 15 residues. V shed 6 bases and J 5 bases; nucleotides not matched to a gene: 6. DNA for the CDR3: TGTGCCAGCAGTCCTCTAGCGGGGGGGAAAGATACGCAGTATTTT. As protein: CASSPLAGGKDTQYF.

In its sample, this clone was seen once. CDR3 DNA sequence: TGTGCCAGTACCCATACTGTGGGACTAGCGGGAGGGCAGGCTGAGCAGTTCTTC. Its translation: CASTHTVGLAGGQAEQFF. The chain is built from TRBV19 and TRBJ2-1; 16 bases align to TRBD2. J gave up 9 bases and V 7 bases, and 15 bases lay outside the gene matches. The CDR3 length is 18 residues. Germline V CDR1 and CDR2: LNHDA, SQIVND (reference sequence). The whole variable domain, remainder taken from reference TRBV19 and TRBJ2-1, is DGGITQSPKYLFRKEGQNVTLSCEQNLNHDAMYWYRQDPGQGLRLIYYSQIVNDFQKGDIAEGYSVSREKKESFPLTVTSAQKNPTAFYLCASTHTVGLAGGQAEQFFGPGTRLTVL.

This clone appeared a single time. The rearrangement uses TRBV19 and TRBJ1-2; 9 bases are a match to TRBD1. The CDR3 covers 17 residues. Germline-derived CDR1 and CDR2 are LNHDA and SQIVND (reference sequence). V lost 1 base to trimming and J lost 7 bases; unmatched junction nucleotides: 13. CDR3 in DNA: TGTGCCAGTAGTATAGGCCTAAGGGACAGGGCTACCTCTGGCTACACCTTC. Translated: CASSIGLRDRATSGYTF.

This clone was seen once. The chain is built from TRBV7-9 and TRBJ2-1; D possibly corresponds to TRBD2 (6 bases). Trimming took 1 base from V and 14 from J, leaving 12 bases between them. This CDR3 comprises 12 residues. In germline, CDR1 is SEHNR, CDR2 FQNEAQ (reference sequence). The CDR3 DNA sequence: TGTGCCAGCAGCTTAGAGTTCCGGGAGAAGTTCTTC. Protein product: CASSLEFREKFF.

The genes are TRBV4-2 and TRBJ2-5, with D possibly TRBD2 on 5 matching bases. This CDR3 has 14 residues. The germline gives CDR1 LGHNA, CDR2 YNFKEQ. V was clipped by 3 bases and J by 5 bases, with 13 bases between them. The DNA for the CDR3 is TGTGCCAGCAGCCAGGAGGATGGGTTGGAGACCCAGTACTTC. Its protein is CASSQEDGLETQYF.

The DNA for the CDR3 is TGTGCCAGCAGCTTATTCGGTCGGGACACCCTCGGGGAGACCCAGTACTTC. This encodes CASSLFGRDTLGETQYF. This rearrangement joins TRBV5-4 to TRBJ2-5, with D perhaps TRBD1 (6 bases). Trimming removed 2 bases from V and 5 bases from J, with 22 bases in between. This CDR3 region has 17 residues. CDR1 and CDR2 (germline): SGHNT, YYREEE (reference sequence). Supplemented by reference TRBV5-4 and TRBJ2-5, the full variable domain reads ETGVTQSPTHLIKTRGQQVTLRCSSQSGHNTVSWYQQALGQGPQFIFQYYREEENGRGNFPPRFSGLQFPNYSSELNVNALELDDSALYLCASSLFGRDTLGETQYFGPGTRLLVL.

V usage is TRBV5-1 and J usage is TRBJ2-2, with D possibly being TRBD1 (6 bases). The CDR3 covers 15 residues. The V and J ends lost 2 bases and 3 bases respectively, with 11 bases between them. Germline loops: CDR1 SGHRS, CDR2 YFSETQ. The CDR3 DNA reads as TGCGCCAGCAGCTTTAAGGACAGCCACACCGGGGAGCTGTTTTTT. Residues: CASSFKDSHTGELFF.

V usage is TRBV9 and J usage is TRBJ2-3; D not certain. The CDR3 contains 15 residues. The germline V gene has CDR1 SGDLS and CDR2 YYNGEE. Trimming removed 4 bases at V and 4 bases at J, with 16 bases between. CDR3 in DNA: TGTGCCAGCAGCCCCTTCGGCAGGTTACCAGATACGCAGTATTTT. It specifies CASSPFGRLPDTQYF.

The V call is TRBV18, the J call TRBJ2-5; no reliable D call. With 3 bases removed from V and 4 bases from J, the gap between germline ends came to 6 bases. Germline-derived CDR1 and CDR2 are KGHSH and LQKENI. CDR3 length: 12 residues. CDR3 protein: CASSPRAETQYF. CDR3 bases: TGTGCCAGCTCACCCCGCGCAGAGACCCAGTACTTC.

This chain joins TRBV19 and TRBJ1-2; 8 nucleotides line up with TRBD1. V lost 7 bases to trimming and J lost 5 bases; unmatched junction nucleotides: 9. The germline CDR1 and CDR2 sequences are LNHDA and SQIVND (reference sequence). This CDR3 spans 14 amino acids. This chain's CDR3 is CASTTLGQGYGYTF. In DNA, the CDR3 is TGTGCCAGTACCACCCTCGGACAGGGATATGGCTACACCTTC.

V usage is TRBV30 and J usage is TRBJ1-6, with a possible D match to TRBD1 (5 bases). CDR3 size: 14 residues. Looked up from germline, CDR1 is GTSNPN and CDR2 is SVGIG (reference sequence). Trimming shortened V by 0 bases and J by 8 bases, and 11 bases separated the two germline ends. DNA of the CDR3: TGTGCCTGGAGTGTTCGGAGGGGTTATTCACCCCTCCACTTT. Amino acids: CAWSVRRGYSPLHF.

V usage is TRBV4-2 and J usage is TRBJ1-1; D gene ambiguous. The V and J ends lost 5 bases and 4 bases respectively, with 23 bases between them. Germline V gene lookup returns CDR1 LGHNA and CDR2 YNFKEQ. The CDR3 covers 17 residues. The CDR3 DNA sequence: TGTGCCAGCAGCACTGAGGGTTCGGCTGACGGCCGCACTGAAGCTTTCTTT. Translated: CASSTEGSADGRTEAFF.

This clone occurred once. The chain couples TRBV7-3 to TRBJ1-6; unclear D gene. The germline CDR1 and CDR2 sequences are SGHTA and FQGTGA. With 5 bases removed from V and 5 bases from J, the gap between germline ends came to 10 bases. CDR3 length: 14 amino acids. The CDR3 region is CASSRGPNNSPLHF. The CDR3 DNA reads as TGTGCCAGCAGCCGCGGCCCAAATAATTCACCCCTCCACTTT.